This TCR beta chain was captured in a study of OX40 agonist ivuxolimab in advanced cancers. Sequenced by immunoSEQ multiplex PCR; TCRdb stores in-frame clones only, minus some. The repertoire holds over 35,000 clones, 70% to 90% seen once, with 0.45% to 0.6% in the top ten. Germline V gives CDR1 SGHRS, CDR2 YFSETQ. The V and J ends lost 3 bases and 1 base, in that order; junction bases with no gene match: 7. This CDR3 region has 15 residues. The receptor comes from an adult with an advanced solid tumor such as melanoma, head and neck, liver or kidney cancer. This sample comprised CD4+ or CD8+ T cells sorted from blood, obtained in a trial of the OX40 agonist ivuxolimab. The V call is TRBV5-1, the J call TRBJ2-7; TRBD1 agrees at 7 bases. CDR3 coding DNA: TGCGCCAGCAGCTCAATGCCGGGACAGTCCTACGAGCAGTACTTC. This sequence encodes CASSSMPGQSYEQYF.